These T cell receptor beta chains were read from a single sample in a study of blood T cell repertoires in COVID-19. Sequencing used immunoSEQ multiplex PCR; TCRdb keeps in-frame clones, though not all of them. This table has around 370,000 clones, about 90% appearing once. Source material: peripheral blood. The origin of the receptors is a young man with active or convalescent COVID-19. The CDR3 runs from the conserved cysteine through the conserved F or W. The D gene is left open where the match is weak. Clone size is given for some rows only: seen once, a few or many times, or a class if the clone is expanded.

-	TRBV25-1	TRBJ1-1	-	TGTGCCAGTGAAGGTGCAGGCACTGAAGCTTTCTTT	CASEGAGTEAFF
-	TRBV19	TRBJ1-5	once	TGTGCCAGTAGTATAGGAGGCAGGGGCGGCAATCAGCCCCAGCATTTT	CASSIGGRGGNQPQHF
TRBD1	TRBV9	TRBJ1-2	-	TGTGCCAGCAGCGCGACAGGGATGGACTATGGCTACACCTTC	CASSATGMDYGYTF
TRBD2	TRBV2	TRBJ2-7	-	TGTGCCAGCATTGACCTAGCGGGAATTTACGAGCAGTACTTC	CASIDLAGIYEQYF
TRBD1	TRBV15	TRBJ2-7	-	TGTGCCACCAGCAGAGATCTGACAGGGGGTTACGAGCAGTACTTC	CATSRDLTGGYEQYF
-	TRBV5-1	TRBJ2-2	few	TGCGCCAGCAGCAACGGCCAGCGGGCCACGAACACCGGGGAGCTGTTTTTT	CASSNGQRATNTGELFF
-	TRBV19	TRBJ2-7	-	TGTGCCAGTAGTAGGTCGGGTCCATTGGACGAGCAGTACTTC	CASSRSGPLDEQYF
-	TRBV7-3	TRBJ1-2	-	TGTGCCAGCAGCTTTGGGCAGACCAGTACCACCTATGGCTACACCTTC	CASSFGQTSTTYGYTF
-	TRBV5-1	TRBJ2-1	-	TGCGCCAGCAGCTTGGGGAGTTATGAGCAGTTCTTC	CASSLGSYEQFF
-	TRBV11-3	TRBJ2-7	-	TGTGCCAGCAGCCCGACGACAGGAGTTCGCTACGAGCAGTACTTC	CASSPTTGVRYEQYF
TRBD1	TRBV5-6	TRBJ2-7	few	TGTGCCAGCAGCTTGTTCGGGACAGGGGGAGGAGGGCAGTACTTC	CASSLFGTGGGGQYF
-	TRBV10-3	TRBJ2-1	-	TGTGCCATCAGTGGCGGGGGCCTGGGGAATGAGCAGTTCTTC	CAISGGGLGNEQFF
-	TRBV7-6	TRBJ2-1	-	TGTGCCAGCAGCTTAAACTCGGGTAATGAGCAGTTCTTC	CASSLNSGNEQFF
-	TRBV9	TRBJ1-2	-	TGTGCCAGCAGCCTACTCGTGGTAGACGGGTATGGCTACACCTTC	CASSLLVVDGYGYTF
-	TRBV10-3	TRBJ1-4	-	TGTGCCATCAGCGGTGGACTTAATGAAAAACTGTTTTTT	CAISGGLNEKLFF
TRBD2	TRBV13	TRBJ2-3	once	TGTGCCAGCAGCTTAGGCCTAGCGGTGGATACGCAGTATTTT	CASSLGLAVDTQYF
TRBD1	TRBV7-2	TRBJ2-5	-	TGTGCCAGCAGCCCAAACAGGGGTTGGGAGACCCAGTACTTC	CASSPNRGWETQYF
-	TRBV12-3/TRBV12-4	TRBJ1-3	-	TGTGCCAGCAGTGGGACAAACCGAAACACCATATATTTT	CASSGTNRNTIYF
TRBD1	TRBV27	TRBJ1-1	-	TGTGCCAGCAGCTTAGGGACAGGGGCGAACACTGAAGCTTTCTTT	CASSLGTGANTEAFF
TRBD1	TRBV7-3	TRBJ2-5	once	TGTGCCAGCAGCTTAGACAGGGAAGAGACCCAGTACTTC	CASSLDREETQYF
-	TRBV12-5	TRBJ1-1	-	TGTGCCCGGACAGACCAGATGGGGGAAGCCCACACTGAAGCTTTCTTT	CARTDQMGEAHTEAFF
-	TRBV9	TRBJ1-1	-	TGTGCCAGCAGCGTAGATATGGGGCCGGGCGCTGAAGCTTTCTTT	CASSVDMGPGAEAFF
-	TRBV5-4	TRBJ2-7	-	TGTGCCAGCACCCCGTACGGGGGGCGGAAGCAAAGCTCCTACGAGCAGTACTTC	CASTPYGGRKQSSYEQYF
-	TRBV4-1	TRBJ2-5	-	TGCGCCAGCAGCCCCCGGGACACCCCCCAAGAGACCCAGTACTTC	CASSPRDTPQETQYF
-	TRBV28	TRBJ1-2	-	TGTGCCAGCAGCCGTCGGAGCTATGGCTACACCTTC	CASSRRSYGYTF
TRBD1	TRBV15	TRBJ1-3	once	TGTGCCACCAGCAGAGATTCGCCAGGGGGATCTGGAAACACCATATATTTT	CATSRDSPGGSGNTIYF
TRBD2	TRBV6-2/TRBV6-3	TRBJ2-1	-	TGTGCCAGCAGCCCTAGGACTAGCGGAAGCTCCTACAATGAGCAGTTCTTC	CASSPRTSGSSYNEQFF
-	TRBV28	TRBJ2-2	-	TGTGCCAGCAGTTCGGCCCCCGGGACATCTTACACCGGGGAGCTGTTTTTT	CASSSAPGTSYTGELFF
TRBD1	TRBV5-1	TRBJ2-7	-	TGCGCCAGCAGCTTGGGGCCAGGGGGATCCTACGAGCAGTACTTC	CASSLGPGGSYEQYF
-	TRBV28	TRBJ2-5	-	TGTGCCAGCAGTTTAGACAGCCAAGAGACCCAGTACTTC	CASSLDSQETQYF
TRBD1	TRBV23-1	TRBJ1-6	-	TGCGCCAGCAGTCGTCGCCAGGGGGCGAAATCACCCCTCCACTTT	CASSRRQGAKSPLHF
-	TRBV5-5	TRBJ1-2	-	TGTGCCAGCAGCTTGGAGACAGGCGGTAATGGCTACACCTTC	CASSLETGGNGYTF
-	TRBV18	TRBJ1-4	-	TGTGCCAGCTCACGGGGCTTAACGGGGGGCGAAAAACTGTTTTTT	CASSRGLTGGEKLFF
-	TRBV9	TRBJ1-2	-	TGTGCCAGCAGCGTAGGAGCAGCGGGGGGGTATGGCTACACCTTC	CASSVGAAGGYGYTF
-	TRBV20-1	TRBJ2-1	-	TGCAGTGCTAGTACGAGGCAGGGCCTGTACAATGAGCAGTTCTTC	CSASTRQGLYNEQFF
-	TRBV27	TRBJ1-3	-	TGTGCCAGCAGTCTCCGTGGGGCAGGGGCTGGAAACACCATATATTTT	CASSLRGAGAGNTIYF
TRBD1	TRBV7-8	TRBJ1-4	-	TGTGCCAGCAGCCTCTCCCGGGACAGGAATGAAAAACTGTTTTTT	CASSLSRDRNEKLFF
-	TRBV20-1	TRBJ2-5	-	TGCAGTGCTAGTGATACAGTCGTGCAAGAGACCCAGTACTTC	CSASDTVVQETQYF
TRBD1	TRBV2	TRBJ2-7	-	TGTGCCAGCAGTGAATTGGGACAGGGGCTTTCCGAGCAGTACTTC	CASSELGQGLSEQYF
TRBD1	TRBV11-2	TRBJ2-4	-	TGTGCCAGCACCCTAACAGGGGGTGGCGTATCTCGGGCCAAAAACATTCAGTACTTC	CASTLTGGGVSRAKNIQYF
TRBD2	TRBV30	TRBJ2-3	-	TGTGCCTGGAGTTTAGCGGGACGAAACACAGATACGCAGTATTTT	CAWSLAGRNTDTQYF
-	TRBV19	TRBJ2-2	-	TGTGCCAGTAGATACAGCTCGAACGGGGAGCTGTTTTTT	CASRYSSNGELFF
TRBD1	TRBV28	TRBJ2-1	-	TGTGCCAGCAGTTCCACCGACAGGGGGGAACAGTTCTTC	CASSSTDRGEQFF
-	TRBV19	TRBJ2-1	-	TGTGCCAGTAGTTGGCGGGTCCACTCCTACAATGAGCAGTTCTTC	CASSWRVHSYNEQFF
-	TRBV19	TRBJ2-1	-	TGTGCCAGTAGTATGGGCCCGAGCTCCTACAATGAGCAGTTCTTC	CASSMGPSSYNEQFF
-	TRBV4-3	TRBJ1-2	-	TGCGCCAGCAGACCTGCCAGGGGCGTCTATGGCTACACCTTC	CASRPARGVYGYTF
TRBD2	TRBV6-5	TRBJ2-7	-	TGTGCCAGCAGTTACCGTGGGCGGGAGGCCCACGGGCAGTACTTC	CASSYRGREAHGQYF
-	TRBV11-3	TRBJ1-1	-	TGTGCCAGCAGCTTAGGGCCGGGTCGAGCTTTCTTT	CASSLGPGRAFF
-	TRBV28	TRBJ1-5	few	TGTGCCAGCAGTTCGGGGGGAAGCAATCAGCCCCAGCATTTT	CASSSGGSNQPQHF
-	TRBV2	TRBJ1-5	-	TGTGCCAGCTGGGACATCAATCAGCCCCAGCATTTT	CASWDINQPQHF
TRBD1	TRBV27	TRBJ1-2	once	TGTGCCAGCAGTCCTGGGACAGGCCCATATGGCTACACCTTC	CASSPGTGPYGYTF
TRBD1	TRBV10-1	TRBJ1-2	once	TGCGCCAGCAGTGAGTTCGGACAGGGGGCGACGGATGGCTACACCTTC	CASSEFGQGATDGYTF
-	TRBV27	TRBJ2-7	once	TGTGCCAGCAGCTTAGGCCCAGGGCTTGAGCAGTACTTC	CASSLGPGLEQYF
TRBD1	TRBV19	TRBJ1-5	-	TGTGCCAGTAGTATATGGGACAGCGACAATCAGCCCCAGCATTTT	CASSIWDSDNQPQHF
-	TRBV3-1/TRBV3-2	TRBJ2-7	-	TGTGCCAGCAGCCAAGAAAGCACAGGGTGGTCCTACGAGCAGTACTTC	CASSQESTGWSYEQYF